Listed here are 14 T cell receptor beta chains from one sample, sequenced in a study of OX40 agonist ivuxolimab in advanced cancers. Libraries were prepared through the immunoSEQ multiplex PCR assay. This is the immuneACCESS table as TCRdb keeps it, with only in-frame sequences that have V and J called. A part of the clones is gone; compared with another copy, unresolved V genes explain less than half, and the rest is unexplained. In all, the sample holds about 46,000 clones, and 88% of those were seen once. In total, the top ten clones hold about 56% of the sample. The sample consisted of CD4+ or CD8+ T cells sorted from blood, taken in a trial of the OX40 agonist ivuxolimab. The receptors were gathered from an adult with an advanced solid tumor such as melanoma, head and neck, liver or kidney cancer.

This chain uses TRBV6-5 with TRBJ2-5; maybe TRBD1 (5 bases). The J call may not be correct, given that the DNA end is closer to TRBJ2-7. The CDR3 length is 15 residues. Germline V CDR1 and CDR2: MNHEY, SVGAGI. In DNA, the CDR3 is TGTGCCAGCAGTTACGGTGCAGGGATTTCCTACGAGCAGTACTTC. Protein sequence: CASSYGAGISYEQYF.

The chain is built from TRBV4-2 and TRBJ1-3; D remains ambiguous. V lost 4 bases, J lost 0 bases, and 10 bases lay in between. This CDR3 has 15 amino acids. Germline CDR1 is LGHNA and CDR2 is YNFKEQ. CDR3 coding DNA: TGTGCCAGCAGCCCGGACTTAACCTCTGGAAACACCATATATTTT. Translation gives CASSPDLTSGNTIYF.

V usage is TRBV18 and J usage is TRBJ1-5; 7 bases line up with TRBD1. CDR1 is KGHSH, CDR2 LQKENI, per germline. The CDR3 runs to 14 residues. Trimming cost V 3 bases and J 3 bases; bases outside gene matches: 2. Here the CDR3 DNA reads TGTGCCAGCTCACCGGGACAGACCAATCAGCCCCAGCATTTT. The encoded protein is CASSPGQTNQPQHF.

The chain combines TRBV15 with TRBJ2-5; the match to TRBD1 covers 9 bases. Germline CDR1 is LNHNV and CDR2 is YYDKDF (reference sequence). V dropped 0 bases and J dropped 2; count of bases not matched to a gene: 7. The CDR3 runs 17 residues. The CDR3: CATSRDRGQGLQETQYF. For the CDR3, the DNA is TGTGCCACCAGCAGAGATCGCGGACAGGGGTTACAAGAGACCCAGTACTTC. Full variable domain (rest looked up from reference TRBV15 and TRBJ2-5): DAMVIQNPRYQVTQFGKPVTLSCSQTLNHNVMYWYQQKSSQAPKLLFHYYDKDFNNEADTPDNFQSRRPNTSFCFLDIRSPGLGDTAMYLCATSRDRGQGLQETQYFGPGTRLLVL.

This chain uses TRBV21-1 with TRBJ1-2; TRBD1 is taken as the D call from the table, unchecked against the DNA. TRBV21-1 is an annotated pseudogene. The CDR3 is made up of 13 amino acids. CDR3: CASIPDRNYGYTF. In DNA, the CDR3 is TGTGCCAGCATTCCGGACAGGAACTATGGCTACACCTTC.

This chain joins TRBV4-1 and TRBJ1-4; D remains ambiguous. Germline V gives CDR1 MGHRA, CDR2 YSYEKL. The ends were cut back, 1 base at V and 3 bases at J, with 9 bases in the middle. The CDR3 loop spans 15 amino acids. The CDR3: CASSQVQFPNEKLFF. As DNA, the CDR3 is TGCGCCAGCAGCCAAGTCCAGTTTCCTAATGAAAAACTGTTTTTT.

This sequence joins TRBV29-1 and TRBJ2-3, with TRBD2 matching over 8 bases. J lost 3 bases, V lost 4 bases, and 6 bases had no gene match. The CDR3 has 14 residues. The V gene's germline CDR1 is SQVTM and CDR2 ANQGSEA. The CDR3 nucleotides read TGCAGCGTTGGGGGACTAGTTCGTACAGATACGCAGTATTTT. Its protein product is CSVGGLVRTDTQYF.

The rearrangement uses TRBV11-2 and TRBJ2-1, with D possibly being TRBD1 or TRBD2 (5 bases each). The CDR3 is 14 amino acids. V shed 9 bases and J shed 7 bases, with 19 bases lying between them. The germline V gene has CDR1 SGHAT and CDR2 FQNNGV. This CDR3 reads CASTRLTGRNEQFF. The CDR3 DNA follows: TGTGCCAGTACTAGACTAACAGGACGGAATGAGCAGTTCTTC.

The CDR3 DNA reads TGTGCCAGCTCACCAATACTTGCGGGGGGGCATTACAATGAGCAGTTCTTC. It specifies CASSPILAGGHYNEQFF. This chain connects TRBV18 to TRBJ2-1, with 9 bases lining up with TRBD2. Germline V lookup: CDR1 KGHSH, CDR2 LQKENI. There are 17 residues in the CDR3. The trim removed 2 bases at V and 4 bases at J, leaving 9 bases unmatched.

In DNA form, the CDR3 reads TGTGCCAGCAGCTCATTCGGACCACGCACAGATACGCAGTATTTT. Its translation: CASSSFGPRTDTQYF. V and J are TRBV11-1 and TRBJ2-3; D not resolved. Germline lookup yields CDR1 SGHAT and CDR2 FQDESV (reference sequence). V was clipped by 4 bases and J by 1 base, with 12 bases between them. This CDR3 is built from 15 residues. The full variable domain, in which reference TRBV11-1 and TRBJ2-3 provide the parts outside the CDR3, is EAEVAQSPRYKITEKSQAVAFWCDPISGHATLYWYRQILGQGPELLVQFQDESVVDDSQLPKDRFSAERLKGVDSTLKIQPAELGDSAMYLCASSSFGPRTDTQYFGPGTRLTVL.

V and J are TRBV29-1 and TRBJ2-3; tentative D call: TRBD1 (5 bases). V lost 7 bases and J 3 bases, leaving 14 bases between the germline ends. Looked up from germline, CDR1 is SQVTM and CDR2 is ANQGSEA. The CDR3 is made up of 13 amino acids. The CDR3 sequence is CSGFGQGTDTQYF. The CDR3 DNA follows: TGCAGCGGGTTCGGACAAGGGACAGATACGCAGTATTTT.

This rearrangement joins TRBV7-6 to TRBJ2-7; D not certain. Germline V CDR1 and CDR2: SGHVS, FNYEAQ. The CDR3 extends over 15 amino acids. Trimming shortened V by 0 bases and J by 3 bases, and 12 bases separated the two germline ends. CDR3 protein: CASSLAQTYSYEQYF. In nucleotides, the CDR3 is TGTGCCAGCAGCTTAGCGCAGACATACAGCTACGAGCAGTACTTC.

This clone was seen a single time. The chain combines TRBV7-2 with TRBJ2-7; TRBD1 matches 7 bases. V shed 5 bases, J shed 5 bases, and the junction held 12 bases outside the gene matches. The length of the CDR3 is 15 residues. Germline V gene sequence: CDR1 SGHTA, CDR2 FQGNSA. Written as DNA, the CDR3 is TGTGCCAGCAGCACCTCAGGGGGATTAATCGACGAGCAGTACTTC. Its protein product is CASSTSGGLIDEQYF.

The chain joins TRBV18 to TRBJ2-3; a weak D match, TRBD1 (5 bases). V lost 2 bases and J 0 bases, leaving 12 bases between the germline ends. The CDR3 is 16 residues long. The germline V gene encodes CDR1 KGHSH and CDR2 LQKENI. Here the CDR3 DNA reads TGTGCCAGCTCACCAGTTGACAGACCCAGCACAGATACGCAGTATTTT. Translated, it gives CASSPVDRPSTDTQYF.